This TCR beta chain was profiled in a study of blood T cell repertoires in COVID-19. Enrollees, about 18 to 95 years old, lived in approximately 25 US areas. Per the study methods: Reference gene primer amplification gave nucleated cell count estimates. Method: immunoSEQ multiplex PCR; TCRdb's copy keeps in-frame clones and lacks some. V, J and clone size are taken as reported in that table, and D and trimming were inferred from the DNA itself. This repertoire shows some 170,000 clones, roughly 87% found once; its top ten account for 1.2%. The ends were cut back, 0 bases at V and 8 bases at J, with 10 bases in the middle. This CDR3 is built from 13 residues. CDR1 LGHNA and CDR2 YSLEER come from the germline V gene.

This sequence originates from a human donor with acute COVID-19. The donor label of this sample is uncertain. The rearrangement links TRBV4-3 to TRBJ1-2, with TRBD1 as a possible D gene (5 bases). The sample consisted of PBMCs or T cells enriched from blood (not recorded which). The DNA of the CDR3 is TGCGCCAGCAGCCAAGATCGGGGGGGAGGCTACACCTTC. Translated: CASSQDRGGGYTF.